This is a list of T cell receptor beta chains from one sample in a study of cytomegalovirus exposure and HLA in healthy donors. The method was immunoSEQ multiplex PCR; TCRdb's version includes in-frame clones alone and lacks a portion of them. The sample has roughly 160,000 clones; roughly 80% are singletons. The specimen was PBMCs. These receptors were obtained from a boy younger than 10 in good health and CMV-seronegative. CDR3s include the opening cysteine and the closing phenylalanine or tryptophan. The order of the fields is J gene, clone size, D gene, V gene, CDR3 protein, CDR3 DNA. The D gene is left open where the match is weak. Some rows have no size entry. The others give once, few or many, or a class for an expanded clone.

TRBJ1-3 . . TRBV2 CASQPAGRGNTIYF TGTGCCAGCCAACCGGCAGGAAGAGGAAACACCATATATTTT
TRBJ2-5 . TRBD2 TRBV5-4 CASSLSLLAEETQYF TGTGCCAGCAGCTTGAGCTTACTAGCGGAAGAGACCCAGTACTTC
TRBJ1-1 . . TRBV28 CASSFRGAGTEAFF TGTGCCAGCAGTTTTCGGGGGGCTGGCACTGAAGCTTTCTTT
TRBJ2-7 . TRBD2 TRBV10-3 CAIKLAGGYEQYF TGTGCCATCAAACTAGCGGGTGGTTACGAGCAGTACTTC
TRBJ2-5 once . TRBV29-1 CSVGHREGETQYF TGCAGCGTTGGGCACAGGGAGGGAGAGACCCAGTACTTC
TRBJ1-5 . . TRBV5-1 CASSLGWGGDNQPQHF TGCGCCAGCAGTTTGGGCTGGGGAGGGGACAATCAGCCCCAGCATTTT
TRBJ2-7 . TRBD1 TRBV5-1 CASSLEWGQTYEQYF TGCGCCAGCAGCTTGGAATGGGGACAGACCTACGAGCAGTACTTC
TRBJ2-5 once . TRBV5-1 CASSPSAYQETQYF TGCGCCAGCAGCCCGAGTGCGTACCAAGAGACCCAGTACTTC
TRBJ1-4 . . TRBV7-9 CASSSSFGLRRTPTSFF TGTGCCAGCAGCTCAAGTTTTGGTCTAAGAAGAACCCCTACCTCCTTTTTT
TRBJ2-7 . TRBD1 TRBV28 CASGTGASYEQYF TGTGCCAGCGGGACAGGGGCTTCCTACGAGCAGTACTTC
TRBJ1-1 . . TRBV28 CASSSQSFLEAFF TGTGCCAGCAGTTCCCAGTCTTTTTTGGAAGCTTTCTTT
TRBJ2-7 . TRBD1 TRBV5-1 CASSGQGYEQYF TGCGCCAGCAGCGGACAGGGGTACGAGCAGTACTTC
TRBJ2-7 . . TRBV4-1 CASSPHTNYEQYF TGCGCCAGCAGCCCCCATACTAACTACGAGCAGTACTTC
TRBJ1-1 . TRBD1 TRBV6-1 CASSTLGTGPYEAFF TGTGCCAGCAGTACCCTTGGGACAGGGCCTTATGAAGCTTTCTTT
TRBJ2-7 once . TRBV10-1 CASSVSSLGEQYF TGCGCCAGCAGTGTTTCGTCCCTAGGAGAGCAGTACTTC
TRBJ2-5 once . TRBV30 CAWSPLRTEETQYF TGTGCCTGGAGTCCCCTTCGGACAGAAGAGACCCAGTACTTC
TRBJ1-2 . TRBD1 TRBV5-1 CASLPGGQGLNYGYTF TGCGCCAGCCTCCCTGGCGGACAGGGGTTAAACTATGGCTACACCTTC
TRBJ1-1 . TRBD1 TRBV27 CASSPFLRGQAANTEAFF TGTGCCAGCAGTCCCTTCCTTCGGGGACAGGCGGCGAACACTGAAGCTTTCTTT
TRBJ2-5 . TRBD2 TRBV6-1 CASRLTSGSQETQYF TGTGCCAGCAGACTGACTAGCGGGTCTCAAGAGACCCAGTACTTC
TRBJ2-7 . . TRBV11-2 CASSLFQGTYEQYF TGTGCCAGCAGCTTATTTCAGGGAACCTACGAGCAGTACTTC
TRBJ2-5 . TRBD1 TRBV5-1 CASSLGQGVVETQYF TGCGCCAGCAGCCTGGGACAGGGGGTAGTAGAGACCCAGTACTTC
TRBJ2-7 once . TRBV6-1 CASSEWSGQAYEQYF TGTGCCAGCAGTGAATGGTCAGGGCAAGCCTACGAGCAGTACTTC
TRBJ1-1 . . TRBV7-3 CASSLRLNTEAFF TGTGCCAGCAGCCTACGCCTGAACACTGAAGCTTTCTTT
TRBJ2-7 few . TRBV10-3 CAISDDSPYEQYF TGTGCCATCAGTGACGACTCCCCCTACGAGCAGTACTTC
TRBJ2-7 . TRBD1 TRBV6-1 CASHRGAGYEQYF TGTGCCAGCCACAGGGGAGCAGGCTACGAGCAGTACTTC
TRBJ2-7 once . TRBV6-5 CASSLYRGRPYGQYF TGTGCCAGCAGTCTCTATCGTGGGCGTCCCTACGGGCAGTACTTC
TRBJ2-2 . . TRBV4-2 CASSQGHGQGNTGELFF TGTGCCAGCAGCCAAGGACATGGGCAGGGGAACACCGGGGAGCTGTTTTTT
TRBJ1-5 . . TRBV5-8 CASSFGSDISIWPQHF TGTGCCAGCAGCTTTGGCTCGGACATATCAATTTGGCCCCAGCATTTT